This T cell receptor (beta chain) comes out of a study of T cells in Graves' hyperthyroidism and ophthalmopathy. Points from the study as a whole: Separating ophthalmopathy from stable hyperthyroidism was achieved by a 13 V-J model.

RNA transcripts served as the template for amplifying TCR beta CDR3 regions. TCR CDR3 regions were first amplified by RT-PCR with HTBI primers. TCRdb recomputed calls from the multiplex PCR reads with MiXCR, one row per CDR3 protein. The repertoire holds 500,000 to 600,000 distinct CDR3 sequences, with over 35% as singletons. Germline V gene lookup returns CDR1 SGDLS and CDR2 YYNGEE. The CDR3 covers 16 residues. The junction had 6 bases not matched to a gene; V was cut back by 0 bases and J by 4 bases. Comments on this clonotype: Its antigen is unknown.

The receptor's source is an adult woman with Graves' disease, either hyperthyroidism or ophthalmopathy (not recorded which). This chain links TRBV9 with TRBJ2-7, with TRBD2 matching 11 bases. Input material: peripheral blood or thyroid tissue (not recorded which). CDR3 nucleotide sequence: TGTGCCAGCAGCGTAGCTATAGCGGGAGGGCCTTACGAGCAGTACTTC. Its translation is CASSVAIAGGPYEQYF.